These 6 T cell receptor beta chains share one sample of origin, sequenced in a study of shared clonotypes between healthy human individuals. Sequencing used immunoSEQ multiplex PCR; TCRdb keeps in-frame clones, though not all of them. Of over a million clones listed, around 82% were seen once; the top ten hold 0.6% to 0.7%. The sample comprised memory CD4+ T cells from PBMCs. Subset of the sample: CD45RA-negative fraction. The receptors come from a man younger than 35 in good health. Some clones in this sample may be carry-over from other donors' samples.

This sequence joins TRBV27 and TRBJ2-1; 8 bases are shared with TRBD1. J lost 4 bases, V lost 4 bases, and 9 bases had no gene match. The CDR3 has 16 amino acids. Germline lookup yields CDR1 MNHEY and CDR2 SMNVEV (reference sequence). The CDR3 is CASSSSRRDRYNEQFF. CDR3 sequence (DNA): TGTGCCAGCAGTTCCTCGAGGCGGGACAGGTACAATGAGCAGTTCTTC.

The chain uses TRBV28 and TRBJ2-7, with 7 bases lining up with TRBD1. Germline CDR1 is MDHEN and CDR2 is SYDVKM. After removal of 6 bases from V and 3 bases from J, the junction contained 5 bases not matched to a gene. The CDR3 sequence is 13 residues long. The CDR3, as DNA: TGTGCCAGCAGAAGGGGGCAGAGCTACGAGCAGTACTTC. Its translation: CASRRGQSYEQYF.

J is TRBJ2-2 and V is TRBV19; the match to TRBD2 covers 9 bases. CDR1 LNHDA and CDR2 SQIVND come from the germline V gene (reference sequence). J lost 6 bases, V lost 5 bases, and 7 bases had no gene match. This CDR3 comprises 15 residues. Written as DNA, the CDR3 is TGTGCCAGTAGTTTAGCGGGAGTAATTGCCGGGGAGCTGTTTTTT. It specifies CASSLAGVIAGELFF.

This chain connects TRBV2 to TRBJ1-2; a possible D gene is TRBD1 (5 bases). V was pared by 7 bases and J by 7 bases, with 19 bases between. The germline CDR1 and CDR2 sequences are SNHLY and FYNNEI. CDR3 length: 14 amino acids. The CDR3 DNA sequence: TGTGCCAGCACTTACCACTTGGGGGAGGGTGGCTACACCTTC. This codes for CASTYHLGEGGYTF. Variable domain in full (rest from reference TRBV2 and TRBJ1-2): EPEVTQTPSHQVTQMGQEVILRCVPISNHLYFYWYRQILGQKVEFLVSFYNNEISEKSEIFDDQFSVERPDGSNFTLKIRSTKLEDSAMYFCASTYHLGEGGYTFGSGTRLTVV.

This clone was counted a single time. J is TRBJ2-7 and V is TRBV5-5; possible D gene TRBD1, 6 bases. CDR1 SGHKS and CDR2 YYEKEE come from the germline V gene (reference sequence). V lost 4 bases and J 4 bases, leaving 18 bases between the germline ends. The length of the CDR3 is 15 residues. The CDR3 reads CASSKAGTNFYEQYF. The CDR3 DNA reads TGTGCCAGCAGCAAAGCCGGGACAAACTTTTACGAGCAGTACTTC.

The chain joins TRBV7-2 to TRBJ2-4; D is ambiguous. This CDR3 is built from 14 residues. V was clipped by 1 base and J by 5 bases, with 9 bases between them. Germline loops: CDR1 SGHTA, CDR2 FQGNSA. The CDR3: CASSLVGWENIQYF. CDR3 DNA sequence: TGTGCCAGCAGCTTAGTAGGGTGGGAAAACATTCAGTACTTC.